This T cell receptor beta chain emerged from a study of blood T cell repertoires in COVID-19 (TCRdb year 2020). As for the study more broadly: Samples from collaborators originated in the United States, Italy and Spain and spanned both the acute and convalescent phases of COVID-19. HLA class I and class II types, where available, came from metadata supplied by the sample provider rather than from assay-based typing. A de-identified subject ID, COVID-19 status, age in years and sex were almost always included in the sample metadata. A freely available public database, intended as a resource for researchers studying the immune response to SARS-CoV-2, is where the repertoires were released. Samples were obtained from the ongoing ImmuneRACE study (first 160 participants) and from 950 to 1,500 subjects provided by 6 global collaborators. The prospective study material was composed of cDNA or gDNA derived from T cells, B-cell-depleted T cells, or PBMCs. Deeply sampled blood TCRbeta repertoires from subjects exposed to, actively infected with, or recovered from COVID-19 were included in the dataset.

As concerns this clone: What antigen it recognizes has not been identified. Base-call qualities are not available, and no considerably larger clone is one nucleotide away.

The germline ends are 12 bases apart after V is trimmed by 6 bases and J by 6 bases. The CDR3 has 13 amino acids, counting the end cysteine and phenylalanine. Only the CDR3 part of the read is kept: 39 bases, read in frame from the first base. Summary of the overall study and its limitations: The amount of clinical and demographic metadata varied by source and participant and was provided uncurated.

Whole blood was collected in K2EDTA tubes by collaborating institutions according to the institutions' own protocols. For TCRbeta analysis, collaborators shipped samples as frozen whole blood, isolated PBMCs, or DNA extracted from either of those sample types. TCRbeta CDR3 regions were amplified from genomic DNA by means of the immunoSEQ Assay, a bias-controlled multiplex PCR. Concerning the study's data processing: The number of nucleated cells in each sample was estimated by amplification of reference gene primers within the assay. To quantify the absolute abundance of each unique TCRbeta CDR3 rearrangement, sequence reads were collapsed and filtered. For each sample, productive Simpson clonality was calculated as the square root of Simpson's diversity index over productive rearrangements. The table was pulled from immuneACCESS by TCRdb, which kept in-frame rearrangements only. Such tables lose some clones; where checked, under half of the loss comes from unresolved V genes, and the rest has no known cause. V and J calls and clone size follow that table, whereas D and trimming were derived from the DNA. For this sample there are over 100,000 clones; approximately 87% appear just once. The top ten clonotypes cover about 20% of the sample.

The sequence links TRBV12-3 or TRBV12-4 to TRBJ2-1, and perhaps TRBD2 as D gene, on 6 matching bases. The TCR sequence derives from a woman aged 55-70 years with acute or convalescent COVID-19. The specimen was peripheral blood. For the CDR3, the sequence is CASRDPGGNEQFF. The DNA is as follows: TGTGCCAGCAGAGACCCCGGGGGCAATGAGCAGTTCTTC.